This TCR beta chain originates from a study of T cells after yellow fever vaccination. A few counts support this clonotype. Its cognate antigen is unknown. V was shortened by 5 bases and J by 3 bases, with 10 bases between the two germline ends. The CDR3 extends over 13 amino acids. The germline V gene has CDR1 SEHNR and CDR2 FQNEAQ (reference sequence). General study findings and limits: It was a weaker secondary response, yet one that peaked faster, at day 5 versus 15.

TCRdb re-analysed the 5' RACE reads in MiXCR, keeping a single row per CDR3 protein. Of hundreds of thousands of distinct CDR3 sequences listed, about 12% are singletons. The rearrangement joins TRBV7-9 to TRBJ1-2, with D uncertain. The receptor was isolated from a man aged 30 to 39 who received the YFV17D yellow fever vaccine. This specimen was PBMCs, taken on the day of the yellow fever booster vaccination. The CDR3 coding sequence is TGTGCCAGCAGCGCCGACTTGGACTATGGCTACACCTTC. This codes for CASSADLDYGYTF.